The clone carrying this TCR beta chain was seen only a few times. This sample is drawn from a study of control samples from healthy donors and cancer patients. The CDR3 runs 15 residues. Trimming took 4 bases from V and 2 from J, leaving 12 bases between them. Germline V lookup: CDR1 LNHDA, CDR2 SQIVND (reference sequence). Clones were sequenced by immunoSEQ multiplex PCR, and TCRdb holds only the in-frame ones, with some missing. The sample lists around 110,000 clones, 85% to 90% occurring once. Sequenced material: blood. V usage is TRBV19 and J usage is TRBJ1-5, with D possibly matching TRBD1 (6 bases). The receptor's source is a woman in her seventies in good health. The CDR3 nucleotides read TGTGCCAGTAGTACCGGGGGGCGGGGCAATCAGCCCCAGCATTTT. As protein: CASSTGGRGNQPQHF.